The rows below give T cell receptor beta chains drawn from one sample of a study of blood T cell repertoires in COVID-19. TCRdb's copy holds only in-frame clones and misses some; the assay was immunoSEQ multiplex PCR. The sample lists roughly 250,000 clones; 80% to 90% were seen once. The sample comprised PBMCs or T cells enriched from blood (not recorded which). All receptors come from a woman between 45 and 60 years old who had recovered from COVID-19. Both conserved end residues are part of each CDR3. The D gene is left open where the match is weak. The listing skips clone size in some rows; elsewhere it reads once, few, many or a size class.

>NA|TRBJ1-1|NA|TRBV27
TGTGCCAGCAGTTTATCGGGGGGGCGGAACACTGAAGCTTTCTTT
CASSLSGGRNTEAFF
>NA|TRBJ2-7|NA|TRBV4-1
TGCGCCAGCAGCCACCCAAAGGCGGGGATTATAACATCCTACGAGCAGTACTTC
CASSHPKAGIITSYEQYF
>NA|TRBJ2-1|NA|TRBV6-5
TGTGCCAGCACCGCAGGGGAGGGGTCAAATGAGCAGTTCTTC
CASTAGEGSNEQFF
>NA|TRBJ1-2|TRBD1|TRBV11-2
TGTGCCAGCAGCTCCGGGACAGGGAAGGTTGATGGCTACACCTTC
CASSSGTGKVDGYTF
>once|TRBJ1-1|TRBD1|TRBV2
TGTGCCAGCAGTGTATTCCGGGACAGGGTGGGGGTTACGGAAGCTTTCTTT
CASSVFRDRVGVTEAFF
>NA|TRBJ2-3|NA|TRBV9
TGTGCCAGCAGCGGCTCCGGGACTTTTTCGGATACGCAGTATTTT
CASSGSGTFSDTQYF
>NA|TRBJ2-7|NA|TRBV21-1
TGTGCCAGCAGTGGGTGGCTAGCGGGAGACTCCTACGAGCAGTACTTC
CASSGWLAGDSYEQYF
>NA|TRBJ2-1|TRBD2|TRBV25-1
TGTGCCAGCAGTGCAATAACTAGCGGGAGCCAGAATGAGCAGTTCTTC
CASSAITSGSQNEQFF
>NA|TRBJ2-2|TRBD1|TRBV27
TGTGCCAGCAGCGGACAGGGGAGAACCGGGGAGCTGTTTTTT
CASSGQGRTGELFF
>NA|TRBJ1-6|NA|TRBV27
TGTGCCAGCAGTTTTGGAGTCTCGAATTCACCCCTCCACTTT
CASSFGVSNSPLHF
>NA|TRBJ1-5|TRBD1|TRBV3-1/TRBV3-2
TGTGCCAGCAGCCGAGACAGGGGGCAGACTCAGCCCCAGCATTTT
CASSRDRGQTQPQHF
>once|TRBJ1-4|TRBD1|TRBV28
TGTGCCAGCAGTTCGACAGGGACTAATGAAAAACTGTTTTTT
CASSSTGTNEKLFF
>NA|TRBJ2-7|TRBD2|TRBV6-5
TGTGCCAGCAGTTACTCATCCGGGACTACAGACGAGCAGTACTTC
CASSYSSGTTDEQYF
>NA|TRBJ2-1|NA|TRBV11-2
TGTGCCAGCAGCTTAGGAGGTCAGGGAAGGGGCAATGAGCAGTTCTTC
CASSLGGQGRGNEQFF
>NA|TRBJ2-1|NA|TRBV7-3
TGTGCCAGCAGCTCCCAGGGCGGTGAGCAGTTCTTC
CASSSQGGEQFF
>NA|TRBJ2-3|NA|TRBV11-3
TGTGCCAGCAGCTTAGGGCAGAGCACAGATACGCAGTATTTT
CASSLGQSTDTQYF
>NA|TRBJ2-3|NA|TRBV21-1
TGTGCCAGCAGCAAAGCCCGGTTCCCCGGGCAGGGGTTGATGGATACGCAGTATTTT
CASSKARFPGQGLMDTQYF
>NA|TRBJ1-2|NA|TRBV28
TGTGCCAGCTGGGGAGGGCGAGGCTACACCTTC
CASWGGRGYTF
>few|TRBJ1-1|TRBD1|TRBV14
TGTGCCAGCAGCCAAGTTCCAATAAGGGGGCTGGACACTGAAGCTTTCTTT
CASSQVPIRGLDTEAFF
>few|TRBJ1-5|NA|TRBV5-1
TGCGCCAGCAGCTTGCAGAGCAATCAGCCCCAGCATTTT
CASSLQSNQPQHF
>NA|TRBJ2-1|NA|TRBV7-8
TGTGCCAGCAGCTTAGGTATCTTAGTCTACAATGAGCAGTTCTTC
CASSLGILVYNEQFF
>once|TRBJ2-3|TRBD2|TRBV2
TGTGCCAGCAGTTATGGGGGAGGGATGAGGACCACAGATACGCAGTATTTT
CASSYGGGMRTTDTQYF
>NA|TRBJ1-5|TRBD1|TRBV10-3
TGTGCCATCAGTGAGTCAGTCCCGGGACAGGGGTACCAGCCCCAGCATTTT
CAISESVPGQGYQPQHF
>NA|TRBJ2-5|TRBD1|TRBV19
TGTGCCAGTAGTACGACAGGGGACCAAGAGACCCAGTACTTC
CASSTTGDQETQYF
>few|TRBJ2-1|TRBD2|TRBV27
TGTGCCAGCAGTTTAGACCCGGGACTAGCTTACAATGAGCAGTTCTTC
CASSLDPGLAYNEQFF
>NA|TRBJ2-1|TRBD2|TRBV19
TGTGCCAGTAGTTTTAGCGGGAGCTATGAGCAGTTCTTC
CASSFSGSYEQFF
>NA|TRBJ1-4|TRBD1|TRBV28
TGTGCCAGCAGTGGAGCCGGGACAGATAATGAAAAACTGTTTTTT
CASSGAGTDNEKLFF
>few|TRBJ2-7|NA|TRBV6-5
TGTGCCAGCAGTATACAGAGCAAACACGAGCAGTACTTC
CASSIQSKHEQYF
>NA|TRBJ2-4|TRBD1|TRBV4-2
TGTGCCAGCAGCCTCCAACAGGGGGCAGCCAAAAACATTCAGTACTTC
CASSLQQGAAKNIQYF
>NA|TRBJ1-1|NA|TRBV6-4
TGTGCCAGCTCACGGGAGGCAGACACTGAAGCTTTCTTT
CASSREADTEAFF
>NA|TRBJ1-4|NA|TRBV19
TGTGCCAGTAGTTCCCTGGAGTCGTCGCCTACCAGGGGTGAAAAACTGTTTTTT
CASSSLESSPTRGEKLFF
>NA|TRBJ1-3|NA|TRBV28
TGTGCCAGCAGTGTCGCCAGGGCTGGAAACACCATATATTTT
CASSVARAGNTIYF
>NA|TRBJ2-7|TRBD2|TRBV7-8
TGTGCCAGCAGCTTAGGTGGGACTAGCGGGAGTGGAGAGCAGTACTTC
CASSLGGTSGSGEQYF
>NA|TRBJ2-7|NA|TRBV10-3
TGTGCCATCAGTGATTCTTCCGAGCAGTACTTC
CAISDSSEQYF
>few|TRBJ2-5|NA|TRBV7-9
TGTGCCAGCAGCTTAGACGATCCGGTGGAGACCCAGTACTTC
CASSLDDPVETQYF
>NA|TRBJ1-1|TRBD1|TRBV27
TGTGCCAGCAGTTTCGGACAGGGGAGGCTGAACACTGAAGCTTTCTTT
CASSFGQGRLNTEAFF